These 30 T cell receptor beta chains originate from one sample sequenced in a study of T cells after yellow fever vaccination (dated by TCRdb to about 2019). The library was prepared using 5' RACE. Sequenced on an Illumina HiSeq 2500. TCRdb passed the public sequencing reads through fastp at Q25 and MiXCR, retaining productive beta sequences. Duplicate CDR3 protein sequences are folded into a single record with the most common DNA and genes. This sample holds 40,000 or so distinct CDR3 sequences; under 8% were observed only once. In total, the top ten clones hold 15% of the sample. This specimen's treatment or condition label, per the study, means: live attenuated yellow fever vaccine strain. The specimen was CD8+ T cells not binding an NS4B(214-222) dextramer, sorted from PBMCs, collected 45 days after the yellow fever booster vaccination. Interpreted using the paper, the cell subset or site label stands for: NS4B epitope dextramer-negative CD8 T cells. The receptors shown here come from a man between 25 and 39 years old who received the YFV17D yellow fever vaccine.

This clonotype showed up many times. The chain has TRBV11-2 and TRBJ2-3, with TRBD2 identical over 10 bases. Germline assignment: CDR1 SGHAT and CDR2 FQNNGV. J lost 4 bases, V lost 1 base, and 20 bases had no gene match. This CDR3 has 21 amino acids. CDR3 DNA sequence: TGTGCCAGCAGCTTAGTCTTAATGGCTATGAGCGGGAGGGCCGGAGCAGATACGCAGTATTTT. It codes for CASSLVLMAMSGRAGADTQYF.

This clonotype came up many times. The CDR3 DNA is TGTGCCAGCAGCATTAGCGCGGGCACCGGGGAGCTGTTTTTT. This encodes CASSISAGTGELFF. The chain recombines TRBV7-8 with TRBJ2-2; D might be TRBD2 (5 bases). The germline gives CDR1 SGHVS, CDR2 FQNEAQ. V dropped 5 bases and J dropped 4 bases, with 11 bases sitting between them. This CDR3 is built from 14 residues.

This clonotype was found many times. V gene TRBV7-2 combines with J gene TRBJ2-3, with D possibly TRBD2 on 5 matching bases. The germline V and J ends were trimmed by 0 bases and 2 bases, with 15 bases remaining between them. The CDR3 loop spans 17 amino acids. Germline V lookup: CDR1 SGHTA, CDR2 FQGNSA. This CDR3 is CASSLARAAPSTDTQYF. The CDR3 bases are TGTGCCAGCAGCTTAGCGCGGGCGGCCCCTTCCACAGATACGCAGTATTTT.

Many counts were recorded for this clonotype. The chain couples TRBV12-3 or TRBV12-4 to TRBJ2-7; D gene unclear. The CDR3 is 15 residues long. Trimming left V 2 bases short and J 3 bases short, with 14 bases between. This chain's CDR3 is CASSLQTAFLYEQYF. Here the CDR3 DNA reads TGTGCCAGCAGTTTACAAACAGCATTCCTCTACGAGCAGTACTTC.

Many counts were recorded for this clonotype. The chain links TRBV27 to TRBJ2-7; D perhaps matches TRBD2 (6 bases). V was pared by 0 bases and J by 3 bases, with 15 bases between. CDR3 size: 16 residues. From germline, CDR1 is MNHEY and CDR2 SMNVEV (reference sequence). Here the CDR3 DNA reads TGTGCCAGCAGTTTATCGCTCCCGGGAGCAATCTACGAGCAGTACTTC. It is translated as CASSLSLPGAIYEQYF.

Many counts were recorded for this clonotype. The chain is built from TRBV7-8 and TRBJ1-1, with D hard to call. The CDR3 has 15 residues. Germline CDR1 SGHVS, CDR2 FQNEAQ. V was cut by 4 bases and J by 1 base, with 13 bases left in between. CDR3 nucleotides: TGTGCCAGCAGCTACCTTAGGGTACGGAACACTGAAGCTTTCTTT. Protein sequence: CASSYLRVRNTEAFF.

This clonotype was seen repeatedly, ten times or more. The rearrangement uses TRBV6-1 and TRBJ2-1; 14 bases align to TRBD2. Germline values: CDR1 MNHNS, CDR2 SASEGT. This CDR3 contains 18 residues. V dropped 8 bases and J dropped 9; count of bases not matched to a gene: 18. CDR3 protein: CASVARAPTSGRDSEQFF. CDR3 bases: TGTGCCAGCGTCGCCAGGGCACCGACTAGCGGGAGGGACAGTGAGCAGTTCTTC.

In its sample, this clonotype was seen many times. V gene TRBV29-1 combines with J gene TRBJ2-7, with 11 bases aligning to TRBD2. After removal of 6 bases from V and 3 bases from J, the junction contained 13 bases not matched to a gene. CDR3 length: 16 residues. Germline assignment: CDR1 SQVTM and CDR2 ANQGSEA. CDR3: CSVELRTSGRNYEQYF. The CDR3 nucleotides are TGCAGCGTCGAACTAAGGACTAGCGGGCGAAACTACGAGCAGTACTTC.

This clonotype was counted at least ten times. The chain recombines TRBV24-1 with TRBJ1-1; D is ambiguous. This CDR3 is built from 11 residues. With 4 bases removed from V and 13 bases from J, the gap between germline ends came to 12 bases. Per germline, CDR1 KGHDR and CDR2 SFDVKD. The CDR3 DNA reads as TGTGCCACCAGTGACCCGGGAGGGAGTTTCTTT. It yields the protein CATSDPGGSFF.

This clonotype was seen ten or more times. The rearrangement joins TRBV5-1 to TRBJ2-7; D is unresolved. With 1 base removed from V and 3 bases from J, the gap between germline ends came to 8 bases. This CDR3 has 13 residues. The germline V gene encodes CDR1 SGHRS and CDR2 YFSETQ. The CDR3 is CASSLSADYEQYF. The CDR3, as DNA: TGCGCCAGCAGCTTGTCGGCAGACTACGAGCAGTACTTC.

This clonotype was observed many times. This rearrangement joins TRBV7-2 to TRBJ2-7; 8 nucleotides match TRBD2. J was trimmed by 2 bases and V by 4 bases; bases with no gene match: 10. The CDR3 has 16 residues. The V gene's germline CDR1 is SGHTA and CDR2 FQGNSA. CDR3 DNA sequence: TGTGCCAGCAGCTCACCTTTAGCGGGAATCACCTACGAGCAGTACTTC. Its protein product is CASSSPLAGITYEQYF. Full variable domain (remainder filled in from reference TRBV7-2 and TRBJ2-7): GAGVSQSPSNKVTEKGKDVELRCDPISGHTALYWYRQSLGQGLEFLIYFQGNSAPDKSGLPSDRFSAERTGGSVSTLTIQRTQQEDSAVYLCASSSPLAGITYEQYFGPGTRLTVT.

This clonotype was counted only a few times. The genes are TRBV5-1 and TRBJ2-1; 7 nucleotides line up with TRBD2. V was clipped by 1 base and J by 6 bases; unmatched bases: 7. Germline loops: CDR1 SGHRS, CDR2 YFSETQ. There are 15 residues in the CDR3. The CDR3 DNA sequence: TGCGCCAGCAGCTTGTACAGCGGGACCCCCAATGAGCAGTTCTTC. Translating gives CASSLYSGTPNEQFF.

This clonotype was detected only a few times. This chain links TRBV6-6 with TRBJ1-4; D gene ambiguous. V shed 7 bases and J shed 6 bases, with 12 bases lying between them. Germline CDR1 and CDR2: MNHNY and SVGAGI (reference sequence). The CDR3 runs to 13 residues. The DNA for the CDR3 is TGTGCCAGCACCCATCGAGGAGATGAAAAACTGTTTTTT. It specifies CASTHRGDEKLFF.

In this sample, this clonotype turned up many times. The V gene is TRBV5-1, the J gene TRBJ2-3, with unresolved D. The V end lost 4 bases, the J end lost 2 bases, and 14 bases lay between the germline ends. In germline, CDR1 is SGHRS, CDR2 YFSETQ. CDR3 size: 15 residues. CDR3: CASSLLWVNTDTQYF. The DNA for the CDR3 is TGCGCCAGCAGCCTCCTTTGGGTCAACACAGATACGCAGTATTTT. Filled out from reference TRBV5-1 and TRBJ2-3, the complete variable domain reads KAGVTQTPRYLIKTRGQQVTLSCSPISGHRSVSWYQQTPGQGLQFLFEYFSETQRNKGNFPGRFSGRQFSNSRSEMNVSTLELGDSALYLCASSLLWVNTDTQYFGPGTRLTVL.

This clonotype was found many times. The chain employs TRBV3-1 and TRBJ2-5; 10 positions match TRBD2. The germline gives CDR1 LGHDT, CDR2 YNNKEL (reference sequence). CDR3 length equals 19 residues. The J segment lost 2 bases and the V segment lost 1 base, leaving 13 bases of the junction unmatched. The CDR3 loop is CASSQGGAGGSTSQETQYF. DNA for the CDR3: TGTGCCAGCAGCCAAGGCGGAGCGGGAGGGTCAACCTCTCAAGAGACCCAGTACTTC.

This clonotype was seen at least ten times. V is TRBV10-3 and J is TRBJ2-3, with 13 bases fitting TRBD2. Trimming removed 10 bases from V and 1 base from J; junction bases left unmatched: 2. CDR3 length: 14 amino acids. Germline V CDR1 and CDR2: ENHRY, SYGVKD. DNA for the CDR3: TGTGCCACCGGGACTAGCGGGGGCACAGATACGCAGTATTTT. It encodes CATGTSGGTDTQYF.

This clonotype showed up many times. In DNA, the CDR3 is TGTGCCAGCAGTCAAGGACCTCGGCGAACCTTC. Its translation is CASSQGPRRTF. The chain couples TRBV6-2 or TRBV6-3 to TRBJ1-2; D gene unclear. Per germline, CDR1 MNHEY and CDR2 SVGEGT. The CDR3 consists of 11 residues. V lost 5 bases to trimming and J lost 14 bases, with 15 bases between them.

Many counts were recorded for this clonotype. The chain has TRBV24-1 and TRBJ2-1; the match to TRBD2 covers 7 bases. The CDR3 loop spans 18 amino acids. V shed 0 bases and J 0 bases; nucleotides not matched to a gene: 7. CDR1 is KGHDR and CDR2 is SFDVKD in the germline V gene. The CDR3 DNA is TGTGCCACCAGTGATTTGTACACTAGCGCAAGCTCCTACAATGAGCAGTTCTTC. Its translation: CATSDLYTSASSYNEQFF.

This clonotype was observed at least ten times. V gene TRBV6-5 combines with J gene TRBJ1-5; D unclear. This CDR3 is 14 amino acids long. The V end lost 2 bases, the J end lost 9 bases, and 14 bases lay between the germline ends. Germline V gene data show CDR1 as MNHEY and CDR2 as SVGAGI. CDR3 loop: CASSYLDSTRPQHF. As DNA, the CDR3 is TGTGCCAGCAGTTACCTCGACTCGACGAGGCCCCAGCATTTT.

This clonotype was counted ten times or more. V gene TRBV29-1 combines with J gene TRBJ2-2; 7 bases line up with TRBD1. The CDR3 totals 15 residues. Germline values: CDR1 SQVTM, CDR2 ANQGSEA. J gave up 2 bases and V 7 bases, and 10 bases lay outside the gene matches. CDR3: CSAESGQANTGELFF. DNA for the CDR3: TGCAGCGCCGAATCTGGACAGGCTAACACCGGGGAGCTGTTTTTT.

Points on this clonotype: At one of its ends the junction is not consistent with the germline gene, which may arise from a read error. V and J are TRBV2 and TRBJ2-7; no firm D call. CDR1 and CDR2 from the germline V gene are SNHLY and FYNNEI. This CDR3 has 12 residues. CDR3 amino acids: CTSSFRPYEQYF. CDR3 DNA: TGTACCAGCAGTTTTCGTCCCTACGAGCAGTACTTC.

The rearrangement uses TRBV7-8 and TRBJ2-7; no definite D call. Germline values: CDR1 SGHVS, CDR2 FQNEAQ. The CDR3 spans 15 residues. Trimming shortened V by 0 bases and J by 4 bases, and 13 bases separated the two germline ends. In DNA form, the CDR3 reads TGTGCCAGCAGCTTAGCAGGGCTACCTAGGTACGAGCAGTACTTC. Its protein product is CASSLAGLPRYEQYF. Drawing the rest from reference TRBV7-8 and TRBJ2-7, the complete variable domain is GAGVSQSPRYKVAKRGQDVALRCDPISGHVSLFWYQQALGQGPEFLTYFQNEAQLDKSGLPSDRFFAERPEGSVSTLKIQRTQQEDSAVYLCASSLAGLPRYEQYFGPGTRLTVT.

This clonotype was picked up many times. The chain uses TRBV19 and TRBJ2-1; 7 bases match TRBD1. The CDR3 consists of 19 residues. Germline loops: CDR1 LNHDA, CDR2 SQIVND (reference sequence). Trimming removed 7 bases from V and 0 bases from J; junction bases left unmatched: 18. CDR3 coding DNA: TGTGCCAGTACTTCCATATATCCCACAGGGGATCCCTCCTACAATGAGCAGTTCTTC. It translates to CASTSIYPTGDPSYNEQFF. Complete variable domain (other parts from reference TRBV19 and TRBJ2-1): DGGITQSPKYLFRKEGQNVTLSCEQNLNHDAMYWYRQDPGQGLRLIYYSQIVNDFQKGDIAEGYSVSREKKESFPLTVTSAQKNPTAFYLCASTSIYPTGDPSYNEQFFGPGTRLTVL.

The chain links TRBV14 to TRBJ2-7; D is perhaps TRBD1 (6 bases). Germline V gives CDR1 SGHDN, CDR2 FVKESK. This CDR3 region has 14 residues. Trimming shortened V by 3 bases and J by 2 bases, and 11 bases separated the two germline ends. The CDR3 loop is CASSHGRGAYEQYF. The CDR3 nucleotides are TGTGCCAGCAGCCATGGCAGGGGAGCCTACGAGCAGTACTTC. The complete variable domain, with remaining parts taken from reference TRBV14 and TRBJ2-7, reads EAGVTQFPSHSVIEKGQTVTLRCDPISGHDNLYWYRRVMGKEIKFLLHFVKESKQDESGMPNNRFLAERTGGTYSTLKVQPAELEDSGVYFCASSHGRGAYEQYFGPGTRLTVT.

The rearrangement links TRBV4-2 to TRBJ1-6; 12 nucleotides line up with TRBD1. J lost 7 bases, V lost 1 base, and 8 bases had no gene match. Germline CDR1 LGHNA, CDR2 YNFKEQ. There are 18 residues in the CDR3. The CDR3, as DNA: TGTGCCAGCAGCCAAGTGGGACAGGGGGCGCTGGGGAATTCACCCCTCCACTTT. Protein product: CASSQVGQGALGNSPLHF.

This clonotype was recorded at least ten times. In DNA, the CDR3 is TGTGCCATCAGTGAGGGAGGGGGCGTAGATGAGCAGTTCTTC. It translates to CAISEGGGVDEQFF. The V gene is TRBV10-3, the J gene TRBJ2-1; maybe TRBD1 (7 bases). Trimming stripped 2 bases from V and 8 bases from J, with 13 bases between. The CDR3 loop spans 14 amino acids. The V gene's germline CDR1 is ENHRY and CDR2 SYGVKD.

This clonotype was counted many times. This chain joins TRBV7-8 and TRBJ2-2; D might be TRBD2 (6 bases). The CDR3 has 13 amino acids. V lost 8 bases and J 1 base, leaving 8 bases between the germline ends. Germline CDR1 is SGHVS and CDR2 is FQNEAQ. This CDR3 is CASYGGNTGELFF. As DNA, the CDR3 is TGTGCCAGCTACGGGGGGAACACCGGGGAGCTGTTTTTT.

The table lists this clonotype with many counts. The J gene is TRBJ2-3, the V gene TRBV15; the D is unclear. This CDR3 comprises 15 residues. Germline V gene data show CDR1 as LNHNV and CDR2 as YYDKDF (reference sequence). Trimming shortened V by 3 bases and J by 0 bases, and 10 bases separated the two germline ends. CDR3 sequence reads: CATSSPLSSTDTQYF. CDR3 DNA: TGTGCCACCAGCAGCCCGCTATCTAGCACAGATACGCAGTATTTT.

There are many counts of this clonotype. The chain carries TRBV25-1 and TRBJ2-2; 8 nucleotides match TRBD1. J gave up 4 bases and V 7 bases, and 5 bases lay outside the gene matches. Germline V gene data show CDR1 as MGHDK and CDR2 as SYGVNS. The CDR3 sequence is 14 residues long. Written as DNA, the CDR3 is TGTGCCAGCACTAGACAGGGGTCCACCGGGGAGCTGTTTTTT. Translation: CASTRQGSTGELFF.

On this clonotype itself: It is likely a read error: a sequence one base away is far more abundant. The V and J genes are TRBV7-9 and TRBJ2-7; no firm D call. The germline V gene encodes CDR1 SEHNR and CDR2 FQNEAQ (reference sequence). Deletions cut 3 bases from V and 2 bases from J, with 5 bases between. CDR3 size: 12 residues. The CDR3 spells CASSFGAYEQYF. The CDR3 DNA is TGTGCCAGCAGCTTTGGGGCCTACGAGCAGTACTTC.